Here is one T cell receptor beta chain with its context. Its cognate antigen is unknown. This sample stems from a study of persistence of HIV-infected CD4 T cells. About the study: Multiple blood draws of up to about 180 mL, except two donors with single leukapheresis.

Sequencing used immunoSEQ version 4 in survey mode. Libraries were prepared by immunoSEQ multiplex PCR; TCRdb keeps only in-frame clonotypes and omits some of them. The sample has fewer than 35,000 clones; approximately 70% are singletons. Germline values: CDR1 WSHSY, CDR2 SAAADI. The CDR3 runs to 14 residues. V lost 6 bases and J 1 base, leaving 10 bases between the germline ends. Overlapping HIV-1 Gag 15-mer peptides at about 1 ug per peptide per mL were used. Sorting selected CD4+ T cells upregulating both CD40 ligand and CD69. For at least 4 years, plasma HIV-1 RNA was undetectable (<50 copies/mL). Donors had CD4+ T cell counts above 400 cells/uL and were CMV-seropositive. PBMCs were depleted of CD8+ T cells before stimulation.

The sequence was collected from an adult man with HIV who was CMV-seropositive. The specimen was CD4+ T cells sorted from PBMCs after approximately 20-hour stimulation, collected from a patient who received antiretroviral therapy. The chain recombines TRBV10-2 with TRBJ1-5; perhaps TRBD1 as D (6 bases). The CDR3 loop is CASSLDRSNQPQHF. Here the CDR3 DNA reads TGCGCCAGCAGCTTAGACAGGAGCAATCAGCCCCAGCATTTT.